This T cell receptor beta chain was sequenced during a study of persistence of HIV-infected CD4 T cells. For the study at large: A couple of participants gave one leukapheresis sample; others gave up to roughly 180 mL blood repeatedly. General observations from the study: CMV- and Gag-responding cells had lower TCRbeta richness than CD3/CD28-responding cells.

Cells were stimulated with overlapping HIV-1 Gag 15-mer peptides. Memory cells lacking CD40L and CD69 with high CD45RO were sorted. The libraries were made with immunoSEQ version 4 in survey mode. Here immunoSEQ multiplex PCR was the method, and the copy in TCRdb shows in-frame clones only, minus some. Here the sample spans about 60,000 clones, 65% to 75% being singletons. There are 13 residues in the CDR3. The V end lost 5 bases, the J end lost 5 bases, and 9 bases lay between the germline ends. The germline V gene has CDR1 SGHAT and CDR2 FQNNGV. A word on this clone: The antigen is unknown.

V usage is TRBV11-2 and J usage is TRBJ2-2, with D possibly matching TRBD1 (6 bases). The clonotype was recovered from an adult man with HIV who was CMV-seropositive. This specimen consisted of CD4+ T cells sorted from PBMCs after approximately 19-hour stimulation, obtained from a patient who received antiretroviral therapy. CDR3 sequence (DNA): TGTGCCAGCAGCATCAGGGGTACCGGGGAGCTGTTTTTT. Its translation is CASSIRGTGELFF.